This entry lists 9 T cell receptor beta chains sequenced from one sample in a study of T cell responses to AZD1222 COVID-19 vaccine. Profiled with immunoSEQ multiplex PCR; TCRdb holds only in-frame clones, not every one. The sample holds approximately 60,000 clones, over 80% seen once. Source: peripheral blood, taken on day 0 of AZD1222 vaccination. The receptors here all came from an adult in good health.

The V call is TRBV6-2 or TRBV6-3, the J call TRBJ1-1; no definite D call. In germline, CDR1 is MNHEY, CDR2 SVGEGT. The CDR3 extends over 14 amino acids. V dropped 2 bases and J dropped 4 bases, with 11 bases sitting between them. The CDR3 coding sequence is TGTGCCAGCAGTTACCAGGTGGGGTTCACTGAAGCTTTCTTT. This codes for CASSYQVGFTEAFF.

The V gene is TRBV4-1, the J gene TRBJ2-1, with 9 nucleotides matching TRBD2. From germline, CDR1 is MGHRA and CDR2 YSYEKL. The CDR3 runs 16 residues. The V and J ends lost 3 bases and 5 bases, in that order; junction bases with no gene match: 8. The CDR3 bases are TGCGCCAGCAGCCAGGGTACTAGCGGGCTTAACAATGAGCAGTTCTTC. This codes for CASSQGTSGLNNEQFF.

The genes are TRBV6-5 and TRBJ1-6, with a possible D match to TRBD1 (5 bases). This CDR3 has 14 residues. From germline, CDR1 is MNHEY and CDR2 SVGAGI. Trimming cost V 5 bases and J 10 bases, with 15 bases left between them. The CDR3 nucleotides are TGTGCCAGCAGTCTCTGGCCAGGGCAATCACCCCTCCACTTT. Translated, it gives CASSLWPGQSPLHF.

This rearrangement joins TRBV24-1 to TRBJ1-5; D is ambiguous. The CDR3 is 10 amino acids. The V end was cut by 8 bases, the J end by 4 bases, with 2 bases between. The V gene's germline CDR1 is KGHDR and CDR2 SFDVKD. This CDR3 reads CATINQPQHF. Here the CDR3 DNA reads TGTGCCACCATAAATCAGCCCCAGCATTTT.

The chain recombines TRBV5-6 with TRBJ1-5; 7 nucleotides line up with TRBD1. The CDR3 is 15 amino acids. Germline V lookup: CDR1 SGHDT, CDR2 YYEEEE. Losses at the gene ends were 4 bases for V and 2 bases for J; bases not matched to a gene: 6. The CDR3 protein is CASSPDRVGNQPQHF. The DNA of the CDR3 is TGTGCCAGCAGCCCAGACAGGGTCGGCAATCAGCCCCAGCATTTT.

V gene TRBV11-3 combines with J gene TRBJ1-1; D might be TRBD1 (5 bases). Trimming took 6 bases from V and 2 from J, leaving 10 bases between them. In germline, CDR1 is SGHNT, CDR2 YENEEA. The CDR3 spans 13 residues. The CDR3, as DNA: TGTGCCAGCAGACTGACAGATAACACTGAAGCTTTCTTT. As protein: CASRLTDNTEAFF.

V and J are TRBV3-1 (or the pseudogene TRBV3-2) and TRBJ1-1; 8 nucleotides agree with TRBD1. Looked up from germline, CDR1 is LGHDT and CDR2 is YNNKEL (reference sequence). V trimming: 5 bases; J trimming: 0 bases; junction bases outside the gene matches: 8. The CDR3 has 16 residues. The CDR3 is CASSYRQGTMNTEAFF. DNA of the CDR3: TGTGCCAGCAGCTATAGACAGGGGACCATGAACACTGAAGCTTTCTTT.

This clone occurred once. The chain links TRBV12-3 or TRBV12-4 to TRBJ2-1; D not certain. Trimming pared 2 bases from V and 10 bases from J, leaving 6 bases between. The CDR3 consists of 11 residues. DNA of the CDR3: TGTGCCAGCAGTTTACTCCCGGAGCAGTTCTTC. Protein: CASSLLPEQFF.

The V and J genes are TRBV7-9 and TRBJ1-2; no definite D call. Trimming removed 2 bases at V and 0 bases at J, with 4 bases between. Germline assignment: CDR1 SEHNR and CDR2 FQNEAQ (reference sequence). The CDR3 loop spans 13 amino acids. The CDR3 region is CASSLPANYGYTF. CDR3 DNA sequence: TGTGCCAGCAGCTTACCAGCTAACTATGGCTACACCTTC.